Listed below are T cell receptor beta chains from one sample, sequenced in a study of blood T cell repertoires in COVID-19. The data were produced by immunoSEQ multiplex PCR, yet TCRdb's version contains in-frame clones alone and is incomplete. The sample has some 320,000 clones, roughly 86% seen once; the top ten hold 2.5% to 3%. Sequenced: PBMCs or T cells enriched from blood (not recorded which). These receptors came from a woman in her fifties or sixties who had been exposed to COVID-19. Each CDR3 is given with its conserved first and last residue. Fields, in order: V gene, J gene, D gene, clone size, CDR3 DNA, CDR3 protein. D genes are given only for firm matches. Rows give clone size only sometimes, using once, few, many, or a class for an expanded clone.

>TRBV19|TRBJ2-7|.|once
TGTGCCAGTAGTTCGCGACAGGAGCCCTACGAGCAGTACTTC
CASSSRQEPYEQYF
>TRBV5-1|TRBJ2-2|.|.
TGCGCCAGCAGCTTGGTGATTGGAGAGGAGCTGTTTTTT
CASSLVIGEELFF
>TRBV5-1|TRBJ1-2|TRBD1|.
TGCGCCAGCAGCTCGCCGGGACAGAACTATGGCTACACCTTC
CASSSPGQNYGYTF
>TRBV28|TRBJ1-3|TRBD1|.
TGTGCCAGCAGTCCCCTAGGACAGGGCTCTGGAAACACCATATATTTT
CASSPLGQGSGNTIYF
>TRBV28|TRBJ1-2|TRBD1|.
TGTGCCAGCAACGCAGGGGGCTCCCTCTTTGGCTACACCTTC
CASNAGGSLFGYTF
>TRBV28|TRBJ2-1|TRBD1|.
TGTGCCAGCAGTTCGGGACAGGGTAACTACAATGAGCAGTTCTTC
CASSSGQGNYNEQFF
>TRBV7-8|TRBJ2-5|TRBD1|.
TGTGCCAGCAGCTTGTCCGGGACAGCACAAGAGACCCAGTACTTC
CASSLSGTAQETQYF
>TRBV9|TRBJ2-7|TRBD1|.
TGTGCCAGCAGCGCCAGGGAGACAGGGGGTCGGGACGAGCAGTACTTC
CASSARETGGRDEQYF
>TRBV25-1|TRBJ2-3|TRBD2|.
TGTGCCAGCAGTGAATTTCAGCAGACTAGCGGGGGGTTGGATACGCAGTATTTT
CASSEFQQTSGGLDTQYF
>TRBV3-1/TRBV3-2|TRBJ2-1|.|.
TGTGCCAGCAGCCAAGTTGCCTTACGGGGGGCCCCAGCGGTATACAATGAGCAGTTCTTC
CASSQVALRGAPAVYNEQFF
>TRBV11-3|TRBJ2-1|TRBD2|.
TGTGCCAGCAGCCACACCCTAGCGGCCTCCTACAATGAGCAGTTCTTC
CASSHTLAASYNEQFF
>TRBV12-3/TRBV12-4|TRBJ2-7|.|.
TGTGCCAGCAGGCCGGTGGGGCCCTACGAGCAGTACTTC
CASRPVGPYEQYF
>TRBV9|TRBJ2-5|.|.
TGTGCCAGCAGCCCCGGGGTAGCTATCCAAGAGACCCAGTACTTC
CASSPGVAIQETQYF
>TRBV7-9|TRBJ1-4|TRBD1|few
TGTGCCAGCAGCCAGGGACAGGCAACTAATGAAAAACTGTTTTTT
CASSQGQATNEKLFF
>TRBV7-7|TRBJ1-4|.|.
TGTGCTAGCAGCCAACAGAGAACTGAAAAACTGTTTTTT
CASSQQRTEKLFF
>TRBV7-9|TRBJ2-1|TRBD1|.
TGTGCCAGCAGCACGTACAGGGGGCAGGGATACAATGAGCAGTTCTTC
CASSTYRGQGYNEQFF
>TRBV2|TRBJ1-5|TRBD1|.
TGTGCCAGCAGTGGCGGGACAGGGGGGCCCCAGCATTTT
CASSGGTGGPQHF
>TRBV27|TRBJ1-1|.|few
TGTGCCAGCAGAGTGGAGGGGCGCAACACTGAAGCTTTCTTT
CASRVEGRNTEAFF
>TRBV29-1|TRBJ2-3|.|.
TGCAGCGTCTACCCAACCATCGGACAGCAGTCTAGCACAGATACGCAGTATTTT
CSVYPTIGQQSSTDTQYF
>TRBV14|TRBJ1-1|.|.
TGTGCCAGCAGCCCGTCTCACGGGGGGTTGAACACTGAAGCTTTCTTT
CASSPSHGGLNTEAFF
>TRBV3-1/TRBV3-2|TRBJ2-7|TRBD1|.
TGTGCCAGCAGCCGGACAGGGGATACCTACGAGCAGTACTTC
CASSRTGDTYEQYF
>TRBV28|TRBJ1-3|.|.
TGTGCCAGCAGTTCCCCGGACAGAAGCTCTGGAAACACCATATATTTT
CASSSPDRSSGNTIYF
>TRBV5-1|TRBJ1-1|TRBD1|.
TGCGCCAGCAGCAGACAGGGGCCGAACACTGAAGCTTTCTTT
CASSRQGPNTEAFF
>TRBV30|TRBJ1-2|TRBD1|.
TGTGCCTGGCTTTTCGCCGGGACAGGGGCAGGGTATGGCTACACCTTC
CAWLFAGTGAGYGYTF
>TRBV9|TRBJ2-1|.|.
TGTGCCAGCAGCCGTTCCACAGGGTCGAGCTCCTACAATGAGCAGTTCTTC
CASSRSTGSSSYNEQFF
>TRBV27|TRBJ2-3|.|.
TGTGCCAGCAGCCCATTCCCTACCATTACAGATACGCAGTATTTT
CASSPFPTITDTQYF
>TRBV24-1|TRBJ1-1|.|once
TGTGCCACCAGTGATCCCGGACAGAGTGAAGCTTTCTTT
CATSDPGQSEAFF
>TRBV28|TRBJ1-2|.|.
TGTGCCAGCAGTTTAAGGGAGGGTTTGGGTGGCTACACCTTC
CASSLREGLGGYTF
>TRBV19|TRBJ1-5|TRBD1|once
TGTGCCAGTAGTACGCTGGACAGGGACACGATTATCAATCAGCCCCAGCATTTT
CASSTLDRDTIINQPQHF
>TRBV18|TRBJ2-3|.|once
TGTGCCAGCTCACCGAGCGTCAGAGGCACAGATACGCAGTATTTT
CASSPSVRGTDTQYF
>TRBV10-1|TRBJ2-7|.|.
TGCGCCAGCAGTGAGTCGGTAGGGAGCTACGAGCAGTACTTC
CASSESVGSYEQYF